The text below deals with one T cell receptor beta chain. The antigen is undetermined. Trimming shortened V by 1 base and J by 10 bases, and 10 bases separated the two germline ends. The CDR3 has 12 residues. CDR1 and CDR2 (germline): SEHNR, FQNEAQ (reference sequence). The table came from immunoSEQ multiplex PCR; TCRdb's copy has only in-frame clones and leaves some out. In the table there are 65,000 to 80,000 clones, over 60% of which are singletons. These data are taken from a study of vaccination effects on CD4 cells after COVID-19. About the research overall: Peptides at approximately 10 ug/ml and IL-2 at around 9.3 IU/ml were added to two million PBMC per well. Broader study findings: Cross-reaction with common cold coronaviruses was seen in only 1 of 255 vaccine-induced clones from healthy vaccinees.

Isolating CD4+ T cells followed more than 9 days of culture. Vaccinated recipients, who were negative for nucleocapsid antibodies, had no history of SARS-CoV-2 infection. This sample comprised CD4+ T cells from PBMCs cultured without peptide, obtained before COVID-19 vaccination. J is TRBJ1-1 and V is TRBV7-9; D gene unclear. The source is a human donor who received a COVID-19 vaccine. The chain's CDR3 is CASSLGSIAAFF. As DNA, the CDR3 is TGTGCCAGCAGCTTAGGGTCCATAGCAGCTTTCTTT.